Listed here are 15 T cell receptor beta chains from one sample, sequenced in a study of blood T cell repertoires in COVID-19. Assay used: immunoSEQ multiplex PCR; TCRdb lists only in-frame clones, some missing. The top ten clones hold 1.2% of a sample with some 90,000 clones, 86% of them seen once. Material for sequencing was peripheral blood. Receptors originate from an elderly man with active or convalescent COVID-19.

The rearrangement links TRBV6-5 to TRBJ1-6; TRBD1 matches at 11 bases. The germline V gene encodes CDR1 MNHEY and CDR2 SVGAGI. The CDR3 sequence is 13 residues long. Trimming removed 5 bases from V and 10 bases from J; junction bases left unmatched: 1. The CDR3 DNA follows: TGTGCCAGCAGTAGGACAGGGGGCTCACCCCTCCACTTT. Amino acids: CASSRTGGSPLHF.

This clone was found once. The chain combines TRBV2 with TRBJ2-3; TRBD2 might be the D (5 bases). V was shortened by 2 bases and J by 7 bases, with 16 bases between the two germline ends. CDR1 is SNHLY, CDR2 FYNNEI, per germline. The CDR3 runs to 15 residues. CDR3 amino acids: CASSESPRSGNTQYF. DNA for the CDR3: TGTGCCAGCAGTGAATCCCCTAGGTCCGGGAATACGCAGTATTTT.

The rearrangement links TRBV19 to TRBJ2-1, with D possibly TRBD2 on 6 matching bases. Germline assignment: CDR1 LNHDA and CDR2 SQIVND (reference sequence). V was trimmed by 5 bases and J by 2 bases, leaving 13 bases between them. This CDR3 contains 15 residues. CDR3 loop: CASSSRRETYNEQFF. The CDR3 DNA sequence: TGTGCCAGTAGTTCTCGCCGGGAGACCTACAATGAGCAGTTCTTC.

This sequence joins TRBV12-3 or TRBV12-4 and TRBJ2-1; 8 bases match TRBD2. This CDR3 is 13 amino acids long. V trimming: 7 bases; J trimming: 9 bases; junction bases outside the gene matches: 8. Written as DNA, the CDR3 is TGTGCCAGCAAAGAGCGGGAGTACGGTGAGCAGTTCTTC. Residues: CASKEREYGEQFF.

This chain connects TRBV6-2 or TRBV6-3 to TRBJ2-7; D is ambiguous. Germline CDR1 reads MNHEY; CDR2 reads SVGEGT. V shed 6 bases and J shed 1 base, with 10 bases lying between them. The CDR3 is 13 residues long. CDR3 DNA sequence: TGTGCCAGCAGCCGCTGGGCATCCTACGAGCAGTACTTC. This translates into CASSRWASYEQYF.

The CDR3 here is CASSPLNAQAGVLNEQFF. For the CDR3, the DNA is TGTGCCAGCAGCCCCCTCAACGCCCAAGCGGGAGTTCTGAATGAGCAGTTCTTC. V and J are TRBV7-9 and TRBJ2-1; 8 bases line up with TRBD2. J gave up 7 bases and V 5 bases, and 19 bases lay outside the gene matches. The CDR3 contains 18 residues. Germline-derived CDR1 and CDR2 are SEHNR and FQNEAQ (reference sequence).

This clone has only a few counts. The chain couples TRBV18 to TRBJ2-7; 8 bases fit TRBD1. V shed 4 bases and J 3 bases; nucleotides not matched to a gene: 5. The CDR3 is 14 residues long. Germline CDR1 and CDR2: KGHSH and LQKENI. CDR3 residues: CASSLGTGFYEQYF. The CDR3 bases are TGTGCCAGCTCACTAGGGACAGGATTCTACGAGCAGTACTTC.

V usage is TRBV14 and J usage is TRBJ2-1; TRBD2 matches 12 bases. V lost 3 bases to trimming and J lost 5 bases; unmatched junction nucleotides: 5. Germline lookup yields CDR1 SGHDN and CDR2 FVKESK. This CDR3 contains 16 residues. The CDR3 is CASSQSRLAGDNEQFF. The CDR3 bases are TGTGCCAGCAGCCAGTCCCGACTAGCGGGAGACAATGAGCAGTTCTTC.

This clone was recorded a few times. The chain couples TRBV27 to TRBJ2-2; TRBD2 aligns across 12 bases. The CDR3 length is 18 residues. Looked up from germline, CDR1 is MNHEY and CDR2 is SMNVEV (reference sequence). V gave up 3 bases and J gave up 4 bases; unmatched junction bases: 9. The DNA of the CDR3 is TGTGCCAGCAGTTTCGGACTAGCGGGGCACCAGGGCACCGGGGAGCTGTTTTTT. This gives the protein CASSFGLAGHQGTGELFF.

Here the CDR3 reads CASSLLDYGAAGELFF. For the CDR3, the DNA is TGTGCCAGCAGTTTATTGGACTATGGAGCTGCCGGGGAGCTGTTTTTT. V usage is TRBV28 and J usage is TRBJ2-2; D possibly corresponds to TRBD2 (6 bases). V lost 1 base to trimming and J lost 6 bases, with 15 bases between them. Germline V gene sequence: CDR1 MDHEN, CDR2 SYDVKM. CDR3 length: 16 residues.

The CDR3 nucleotides are TGCGCCAGCAGCCGTCGAATGGGCGGGGTACCCTCTAATGAGCAGTTCTTC. Amino acids: CASSRRMGGVPSNEQFF. The genes are TRBV4-3 and TRBJ2-1, with D possibly TRBD2 on 6 matching bases. CDR3 size: 17 residues. Trimming left V 4 bases short and J 7 bases short, with 23 bases between. Per germline, CDR1 LGHNA and CDR2 YSLEER.

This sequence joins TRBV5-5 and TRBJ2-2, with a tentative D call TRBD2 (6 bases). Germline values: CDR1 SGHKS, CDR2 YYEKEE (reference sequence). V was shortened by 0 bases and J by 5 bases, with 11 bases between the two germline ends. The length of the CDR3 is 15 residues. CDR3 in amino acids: CASSLAAAGTGELFF. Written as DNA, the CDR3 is TGTGCCAGCAGCTTGGCCGCGGCGGGAACCGGGGAGCTGTTTTTT.

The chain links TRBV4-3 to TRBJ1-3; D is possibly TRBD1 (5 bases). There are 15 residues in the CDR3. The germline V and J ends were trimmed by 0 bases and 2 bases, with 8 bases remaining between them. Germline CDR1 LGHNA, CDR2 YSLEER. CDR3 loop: CASSQEGGTGNTIYF. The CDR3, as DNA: TGCGCCAGCAGCCAAGAGGGGGGGACTGGAAACACCATATATTTT.

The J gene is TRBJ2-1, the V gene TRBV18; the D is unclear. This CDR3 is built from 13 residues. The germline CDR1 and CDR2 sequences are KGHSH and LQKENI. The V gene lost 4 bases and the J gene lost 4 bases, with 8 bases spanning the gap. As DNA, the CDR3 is TGTGCCAGCTCACTTGCGGCGTACAATGAGCAGTTCTTC. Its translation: CASSLAAYNEQFF.

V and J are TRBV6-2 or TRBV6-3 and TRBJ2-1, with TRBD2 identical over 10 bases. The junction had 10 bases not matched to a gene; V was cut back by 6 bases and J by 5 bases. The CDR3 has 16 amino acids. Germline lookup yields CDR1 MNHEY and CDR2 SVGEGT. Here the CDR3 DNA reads TGTGCCAGCAGCGACCCAGCGGGAGGGCCCAACAATGAGCAGTTCTTC. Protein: CASSDPAGGPNNEQFF.